This T cell receptor beta chain is drawn from a study of blood T cell repertoires in COVID-19. Study at large: Specimens from acute and convalescent COVID-19 originated in the United States, Italy and Spain. PBMCs, B-cell-depleted T cells, or T cells were the source of the cDNA or gDNA that made up the material.

Per the germline V gene, CDR1 is ENHRY and CDR2 is SYGVKD. The CDR3 totals 16 residues. V was pared by 4 bases and J by 0 bases, with 10 bases between. Study processing details: Nucleated cell counts were estimated from reference gene primer amplification. Measured with immunoSEQ multiplex PCR; TCRdb has only the in-frame clones, and not every one. The DNA gave D and trimming, while V, J and clone size come from that table. The data hold about 140,000 clones, with roughly four fifths observed a single time. Sequenced sample: peripheral blood. The TCR was taken from a human donor in a cohort sampled during active COVID-19. V usage is TRBV10-3 and J usage is TRBJ2-6; D may be TRBD1 (5 bases). The CDR3 spells CAISGGRSSGANVLTF. CDR3 in DNA: TGTGCCATCAGTGGGGGCAGGAGCTCTGGGGCCAACGTCCTGACTTTC.